Presented here are 27 T cell receptor beta chains from one specimen sequenced in a study of PD-1 blockade in classical Hodgkin lymphoma (dated by TCRdb to the early 2020s). The time point tag for this specimen amounts to: cycle 2 day 1 (C2D1) of nivolumab. All trial patients had relapsed after autologous stem cell transplantation, with cohorts A, B and C differing in prior brentuximab vedotin exposure. Receptor amplification or capture employed the immunoSEQ multiplex PCR assay. TCRdb holds this immuneACCESS table with in-frame rearrangements only. Some clones are missing; in checked studies, unresolved V genes explain under half, and the rest has no known cause. Recorded for this sample are around 16,000 clones; 75% to 90% of them occurred a single time. The leading ten clones occupy approximately 40% of the sample. Sample: peripheral blood mononuclear cells (PBMCs), taken before the second cycle of nivolumab. The source is a human donor with classical Hodgkin lymphoma.

The chain recombines TRBV27 with TRBJ2-7; D possibly corresponds to TRBD2 (5 bases). Germline V gives CDR1 MNHEY, CDR2 SMNVEV (reference sequence). Trimming took off 7 bases at V and 8 bases at J, with 15 bases between the two ends. The CDR3 has 12 residues. The CDR3 is CASKTGISKQYF. In nucleotides, the CDR3 is TGTGCCAGCAAGACCGGGATATCAAAGCAGTACTTC.

V is TRBV27 and J is TRBJ2-7; TRBD1 aligns across 8 bases. The CDR3 runs 14 residues. The junction had 8 bases not matched to a gene; V was cut back by 5 bases and J by 5 bases. Germline V gives CDR1 MNHEY, CDR2 SMNVEV (reference sequence). Here the CDR3 reads CASSDWAGGHEQYF. The CDR3 nucleotides read TGTGCCAGCAGTGATTGGGCAGGGGGCCACGAGCAGTACTTC.

The CDR3 sequence: CASSYSYQGSTDTQYF. The CDR3 nucleotides are TGTGCCAGCAGTTACTCGTACCAGGGCAGCACAGATACGCAGTATTTT. The chain uses TRBV6-5 and TRBJ2-3; maybe TRBD1 (5 bases). The CDR3 runs to 16 residues. V was pared by 0 bases and J by 0 bases, with 10 bases between. Germline V CDR1 and CDR2: MNHEY, SVGAGI.

This sequence joins TRBV12-5 and TRBJ2-1, with 9 nucleotides matching TRBD1. The germline CDR1 and CDR2 sequences are LGHNT and FRNRAP. The V and J ends lost 5 bases and 7 bases, in that order; junction bases with no gene match: 12. The CDR3 is 16 residues long. Here the CDR3 DNA reads TGTGCTAGTGGTCCTCGGACAGGGGAGAACCCGAATGAGCAGTTCTTC. It yields the protein CASGPRTGENPNEQFF.

This rearrangement joins TRBV2 to TRBJ1-5, with D hard to call. Trimming removed 5 bases at V and 0 bases at J, with 11 bases between. This CDR3 is built from 15 residues. CDR1 and CDR2 from the germline V gene are SNHLY and FYNNEI. CDR3 amino acids: CASSMENYSNQPQHF. In DNA, the CDR3 is TGTGCCAGCAGTATGGAGAATTATAGCAATCAGCCCCAGCATTTT.

This CDR3 is CASSRRQGLGANEKLFF. CDR3 sequence (DNA): TGTGCCAGCAGTCGGCGACAGGGGCTGGGAGCTAATGAAAAACTGTTTTTT. The chain uses TRBV27 and TRBJ1-4; 8 positions match TRBD1. CDR3 length: 17 amino acids. Germline V lookup: CDR1 MNHEY, CDR2 SMNVEV (reference sequence). J gave up 3 bases and V 5 bases, and 11 bases lay outside the gene matches.

The rearrangement uses TRBV7-3 and TRBJ1-1; no clear D. This CDR3 comprises 12 residues. Trimming stripped 4 bases from V and 5 bases from J, with 8 bases between. The germline V gene encodes CDR1 SGHTA and CDR2 FQGTGA. This chain's CDR3 is CASSSGGTEAFF. The CDR3 coding sequence is TGTGCCAGCAGCTCCGGTGGGACTGAAGCTTTCTTT.

The rearrangement uses TRBV19 and TRBJ1-5; the D gene is possibly TRBD1 (5 bases). The CDR3 totals 14 residues. The germline V gene has CDR1 LNHDA and CDR2 SQIVND (reference sequence). Trimming shortened V by 2 bases and J by 6 bases, and 11 bases separated the two germline ends. The CDR3 loop reads CASSIPRDGQPQHF. Here the CDR3 DNA reads TGTGCCAGTAGTATACCCAGGGACGGTCAGCCCCAGCATTTT.

The V gene is TRBV13, the J gene TRBJ1-1, with a possible D match to TRBD1 (6 bases). The CDR3 extends over 14 amino acids. CDR1 and CDR2 from the germline V gene are PRHDT and FYEKMQ (reference sequence). With 5 bases removed from V and 2 bases from J, the gap between germline ends came to 12 bases. CDR3 residues: CASSETGPNTEAFF. In DNA form, the CDR3 reads TGTGCCAGCAGCGAAACAGGGCCCAACACTGAAGCTTTCTTT.

In DNA form, the CDR3 reads TGCGCCAGCAGCCAAGGGGTCGGGGACGGTGATACGCAGTATTTT. Residues: CASSQGVGDGDTQYF. The genes are TRBV4-1 and TRBJ2-3; D possibly matches TRBD1 or TRBD2 (5 bases each). Germline V lookup: CDR1 MGHRA, CDR2 YSYEKL. V was clipped by 1 base and J by 6 bases, with 14 bases between them. This CDR3 is built from 15 residues.

The J gene is TRBJ1-1, the V gene TRBV2; 7 bases align to TRBD1. This CDR3 contains 13 residues. Per the germline V gene, CDR1 is SNHLY and CDR2 is FYNNEI. With V trimmed by 9 bases and J by 5 bases, 9 bases remained unmatched. CDR3 protein: CASREGAGTEAFF. Here the CDR3 DNA reads TGTGCCAGTCGGGAGGGGGCGGGTACTGAAGCTTTCTTT.

This sequence joins TRBV5-1 and TRBJ2-7, with 8 bases fitting TRBD1. Germline-derived CDR1 and CDR2 are SGHRS and YFSETQ. The CDR3 has 14 amino acids. Germline trimming cut 4 bases from V and 3 bases from J; bases unmatched to any gene: 6. CDR3 residues: CASSVQGAHYEQYF. The CDR3 nucleotides are TGCGCCAGCAGCGTTCAGGGGGCCCACTACGAGCAGTACTTC.

The chain employs TRBV28 and TRBJ1-3; D not certain. V was pared by 8 bases and J by 4 bases, with 12 bases between. The germline V gene encodes CDR1 MDHEN and CDR2 SYDVKM. This CDR3 region has 13 residues. The CDR3 region is CASVRIAGNTIYF. The DNA for the CDR3 is TGTGCCAGCGTCAGGATTGCAGGAAACACCATATATTTT.

The chain links TRBV9 to TRBJ2-1; TRBD2 matches 13 bases. There are 16 residues in the CDR3. The germline V gene encodes CDR1 SGDLS and CDR2 YYNGEE. The V and J ends lost 0 bases and 12 bases, in that order; junction bases with no gene match: 9. The CDR3 DNA follows: TGTGCCAGCAGCGTAGGAGACGGGACTAGCGGGATAGGGCAGTTCTTC. Amino acids: CASSVGDGTSGIGQFF.

The chain links TRBV7-3 to TRBJ2-3; 11 bases are a match to TRBD2. Per germline, CDR1 SGHTA and CDR2 FQGTGA. This CDR3 has 16 residues. V was pared by 4 bases and J by 5 bases, with 8 bases of the junction left unmatched. The CDR3 protein is CASSSFSGGAIDTQYF. The CDR3 DNA sequence: TGTGCCAGCAGCTCCTTTAGCGGGGGGGCGATAGATACGCAGTATTTT.

This clone came up once. The rearrangement links TRBV6-1 to TRBJ2-7; maybe TRBD2 (6 bases). This CDR3 is built from 13 residues. Germline V gene sequence: CDR1 MNHNS, CDR2 SASEGT. Trimming removed 5 bases at V and 4 bases at J, with 12 bases between. CDR3 bases: TGTGCCAGCAGTCCACGGAGGGCTTACGAGCAGTACTTC. As protein: CASSPRRAYEQYF.

V usage is TRBV5-6 and J usage is TRBJ2-1, with TRBD2 identical over 12 bases. This CDR3 is built from 13 residues. Germline V gene lookup returns CDR1 SGHDT and CDR2 YYEEEE. V lost 4 bases, J lost 15 bases, and 8 bases stayed unmatched. CDR3 DNA: TGTGCCAGCAGCCTGCACCCTAGCGGGAGGGTGTTCTTC. It translates to CASSLHPSGRVFF. Full variable domain (missing parts from reference TRBV5-6 and TRBJ2-1): DAGVTQSPTHLIKTRGQQVTLRCSPKSGHDTVSWYQQALGQGPQFIFQYYEEEERQRGNFPDRFSGHQFPNYSSELNVNALLLGDSALYLCASSLHPSGRVFFGPGTRLTVL.

The chain joins TRBV5-1 to TRBJ2-2, with 8 bases aligning to TRBD2. After removal of 2 bases from V and 3 bases from J, the junction contained 6 bases not matched to a gene. Per germline, CDR1 SGHRS and CDR2 YFSETQ. The CDR3 is made up of 16 amino acids. Here the CDR3 DNA reads TGCGCCAGCAGCTTATCGGCGCGGGAGGACACCGGGGAGCTGTTTTTT. Its translation: CASSLSAREDTGELFF.

This clone was detected only once. The chain joins TRBV2 to TRBJ2-5; D not certain. In germline, CDR1 is SNHLY, CDR2 FYNNEI. The V end lost 7 bases, the J end lost 0 bases, and 6 bases lay between the germline ends. CDR3 size: 12 residues. This CDR3 reads CASNSYQETQYF. Here the CDR3 DNA reads TGTGCCAGCAACTCGTACCAAGAGACCCAGTACTTC. The full variable domain, completed using reference TRBV2 and TRBJ2-5, is EPEVTQTPSHQVTQMGQEVILRCVPISNHLYFYWYRQILGQKVEFLVSFYNNEISEKSEIFDDQFSVERPDGSNFTLKIRSTKLEDSAMYFCASNSYQETQYFGPGTRLLVL.

The chain couples TRBV7-9 to TRBJ2-1, with TRBD1 matching over 9 bases. The CDR3 contains 14 residues. V gave up 4 bases and J gave up 10 bases; unmatched junction bases: 8. Germline V lookup: CDR1 SEHNR, CDR2 FQNEAQ (reference sequence). The CDR3 nucleotides read TGTGCCAGCAGCTCCGGGACAGGGATGCACGAGCAGTTCTTC. It encodes CASSSGTGMHEQFF.

The chain combines TRBV9 with TRBJ2-2, with a tentative D call TRBD2 (7 bases). This CDR3 has 17 residues. Germline V lookup: CDR1 SGDLS, CDR2 YYNGEE. V was cut by 4 bases and J by 4 bases, with 20 bases left in between. The DNA of the CDR3 is TGTGCCAGCAGCCGGGGGCAGGTAGCGGGTTTCACCGGGGAGCTGTTTTTT. It translates to CASSRGQVAGFTGELFF.

J is TRBJ1-5 and V is TRBV11-2; no firm D call. CDR1 is SGHAT, CDR2 FQNNGV, per germline. Trimming left V 1 base short and J 7 bases short, with 8 bases between. CDR3 length equals 13 residues. The CDR3 region has the DNA TGTGCCAGCAGCTTAGCTTCCTACCAGCCCCAGCATTTT. Its protein product is CASSLASYQPQHF.

For the CDR3, the DNA is TGTGCCAGCAGCTCTAGCGGTACCGGGGATACGCAGTATTTT. It translates to CASSSSGTGDTQYF. The chain combines TRBV7-9 with TRBJ2-3, with TRBD2 matching over 7 bases. Germline-derived CDR1 and CDR2 are SEHNR and FQNEAQ (reference sequence). The CDR3 has 14 residues. The V gene end was trimmed by 4 bases and the J gene end by 6 bases; junction bases not matched to a gene: 7.

The sample holds one count of this clone. This rearrangement joins TRBV28 to TRBJ2-7; D gene uncertain. V gave up 5 bases and J gave up 0 bases, with 11 bases separating them. The germline V gene has CDR1 MDHEN and CDR2 SYDVKM. CDR3 length: 14 amino acids. The CDR3 is CASSAQSSSYEQYF. The CDR3, as DNA: TGTGCCAGCAGTGCACAATCGAGCTCCTACGAGCAGTACTTC.

V gene TRBV6-5 combines with J gene TRBJ1-2; maybe TRBD1 (6 bases). The length of the CDR3 is 15 residues. V dropped 3 bases and J dropped 3 bases, with 14 bases sitting between them. Germline V gene data show CDR1 as MNHEY and CDR2 as SVGAGI. In DNA, the CDR3 is TGTGCCAGCAGTTATCTAGGGGGGCCCTACTATGGCTACACCTTC. Amino acid sequence: CASSYLGGPYYGYTF.

The V and J genes are TRBV6-6 and TRBJ1-2; possibly TRBD1 for D (6 bases). Germline loops: CDR1 MNHNY, CDR2 SVGAGI (reference sequence). The length of the CDR3 is 13 residues. The V end lost 6 bases, the J end lost 2 bases, and 10 bases lay between the germline ends. In nucleotides, the CDR3 is TGTGCCAGCAGCACGGGACAAAACTATGGCTACACCTTC. This gives the protein CASSTGQNYGYTF.

This sequence joins TRBV7-8 and TRBJ2-1; D is ambiguous. V was trimmed by 1 base and J by 5 bases, leaving 6 bases between them. Germline CDR1 is SGHVS and CDR2 is FQNEAQ. CDR3 length equals 13 residues. The CDR3: CASSLGGHNEQFF. CDR3 nucleotide sequence: TGTGCCAGCAGCTTAGGGGGTCACAATGAGCAGTTCTTC.